The clone carrying this TCR beta chain was detected once. The sample originates from a study of cytomegalovirus exposure and HLA in healthy donors. CDR3 length equals 12 residues. Germline V lookup: CDR1 PRHDT, CDR2 FYEKMQ (reference sequence). The V end lost 9 bases, the J end lost 4 bases, and 12 bases lay between the germline ends. Profiled with immunoSEQ multiplex PCR; TCRdb holds only in-frame clones, not every one. The sample has tens of thousands of clones; roughly 88% are singletons. The specimen was PBMCs. The source of this sequence is a woman aged 30 to 39 in good health and CMV-seronegative. The chain is built from TRBV13 and TRBJ1-2; no clear D. In DNA form, the CDR3 reads TGTGCCAGGGGCTCATTGGTCTATGGCTACACCTTC. Amino acid sequence: CARGSLVYGYTF.